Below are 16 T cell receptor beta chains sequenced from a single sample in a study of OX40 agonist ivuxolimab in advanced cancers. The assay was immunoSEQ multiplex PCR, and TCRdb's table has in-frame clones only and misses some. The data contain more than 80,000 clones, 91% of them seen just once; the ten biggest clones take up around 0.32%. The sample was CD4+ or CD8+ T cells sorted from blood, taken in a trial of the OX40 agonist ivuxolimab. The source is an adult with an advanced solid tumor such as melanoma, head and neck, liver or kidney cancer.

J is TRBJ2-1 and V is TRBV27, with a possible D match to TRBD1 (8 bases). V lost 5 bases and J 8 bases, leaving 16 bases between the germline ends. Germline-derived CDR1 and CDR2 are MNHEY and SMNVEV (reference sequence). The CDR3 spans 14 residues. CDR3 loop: CASSLATGGDEQFF. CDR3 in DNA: TGTGCCAGCAGTCTCGCAACAGGGGGGGATGAGCAGTTCTTC.

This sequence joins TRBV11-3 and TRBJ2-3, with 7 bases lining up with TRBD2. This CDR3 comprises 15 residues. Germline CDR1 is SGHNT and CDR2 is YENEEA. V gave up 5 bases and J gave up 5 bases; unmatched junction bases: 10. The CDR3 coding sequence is TGTGCCAGCAGCCCGGGACTACCCACGGGAGATACGCAGTATTTT. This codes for CASSPGLPTGDTQYF.

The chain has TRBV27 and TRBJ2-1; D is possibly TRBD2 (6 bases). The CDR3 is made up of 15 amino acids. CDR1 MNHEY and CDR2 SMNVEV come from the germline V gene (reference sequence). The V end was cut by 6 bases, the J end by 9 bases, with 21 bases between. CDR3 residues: CASRVTGGESIEQFF. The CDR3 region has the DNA TGTGCCAGCAGGGTAACAGGAGGGGAAAGCATTGAGCAGTTCTTC.

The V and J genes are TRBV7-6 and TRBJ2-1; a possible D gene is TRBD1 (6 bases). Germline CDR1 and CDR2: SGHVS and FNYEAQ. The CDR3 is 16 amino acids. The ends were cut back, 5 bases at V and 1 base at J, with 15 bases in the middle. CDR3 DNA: TGTGCCAGCAGCCGGAGGCAGGGGCGGTCCTACAATGAGCAGTTCTTC. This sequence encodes CASSRRQGRSYNEQFF.

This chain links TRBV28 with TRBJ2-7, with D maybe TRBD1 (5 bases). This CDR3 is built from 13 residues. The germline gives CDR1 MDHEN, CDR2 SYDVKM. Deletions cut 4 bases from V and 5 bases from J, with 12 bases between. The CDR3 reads CASSSRTFDEQYF. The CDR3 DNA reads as TGTGCCAGCAGTTCACGGACATTCGACGAGCAGTACTTC.

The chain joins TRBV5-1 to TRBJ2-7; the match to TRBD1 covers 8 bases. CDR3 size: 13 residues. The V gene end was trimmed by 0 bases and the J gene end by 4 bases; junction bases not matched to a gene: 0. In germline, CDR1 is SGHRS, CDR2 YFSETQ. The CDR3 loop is CASSLGTGYEQYF. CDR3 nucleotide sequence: TGCGCCAGCAGCTTGGGGACAGGGTACGAGCAGTACTTC.

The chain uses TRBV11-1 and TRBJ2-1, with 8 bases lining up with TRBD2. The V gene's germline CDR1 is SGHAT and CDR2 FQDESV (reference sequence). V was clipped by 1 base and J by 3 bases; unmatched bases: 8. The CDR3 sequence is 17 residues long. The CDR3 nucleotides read TGTGCCAGCAGCTTAGGGATGGCGGGGGGTATCTACAATGAGCAGTTCTTC. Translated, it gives CASSLGMAGGIYNEQFF.

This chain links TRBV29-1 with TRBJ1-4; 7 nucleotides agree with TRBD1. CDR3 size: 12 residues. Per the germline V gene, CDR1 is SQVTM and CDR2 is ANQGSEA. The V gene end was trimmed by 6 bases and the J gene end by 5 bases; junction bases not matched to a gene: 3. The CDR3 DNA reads TGCAGCGTGGGACAGTACAATGAAAAACTGTTTTTT. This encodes CSVGQYNEKLFF.

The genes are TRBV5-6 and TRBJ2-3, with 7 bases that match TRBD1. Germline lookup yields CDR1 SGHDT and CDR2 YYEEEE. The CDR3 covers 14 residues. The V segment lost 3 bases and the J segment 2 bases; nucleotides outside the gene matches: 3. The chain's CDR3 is CASSSTGATDTQYF. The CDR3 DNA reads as TGTGCCAGCAGCTCCACAGGGGCCACAGATACGCAGTATTTT.

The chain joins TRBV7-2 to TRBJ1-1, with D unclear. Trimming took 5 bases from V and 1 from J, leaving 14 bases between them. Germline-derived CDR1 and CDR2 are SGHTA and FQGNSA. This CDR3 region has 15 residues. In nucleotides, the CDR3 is TGTGCCAGCAGCCGAGTCGGAGGGTCGAACACTGAAGCTTTCTTT. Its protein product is CASSRVGGSNTEAFF.

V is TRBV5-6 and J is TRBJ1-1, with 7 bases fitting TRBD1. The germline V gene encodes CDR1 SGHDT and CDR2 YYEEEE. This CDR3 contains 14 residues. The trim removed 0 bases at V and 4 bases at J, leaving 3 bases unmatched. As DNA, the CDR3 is TGTGCCAGCAGCTTGGCGACAGGGCTCACTGAAGCTTTCTTT. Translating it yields CASSLATGLTEAFF.

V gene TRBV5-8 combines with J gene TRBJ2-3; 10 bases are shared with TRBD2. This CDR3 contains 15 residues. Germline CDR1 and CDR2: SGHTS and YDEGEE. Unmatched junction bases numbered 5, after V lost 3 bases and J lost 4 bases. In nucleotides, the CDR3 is TGTGCCAGCAGCTCCGCCGGGACTAGCGCAGATACGCAGTATTTT. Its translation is CASSSAGTSADTQYF.

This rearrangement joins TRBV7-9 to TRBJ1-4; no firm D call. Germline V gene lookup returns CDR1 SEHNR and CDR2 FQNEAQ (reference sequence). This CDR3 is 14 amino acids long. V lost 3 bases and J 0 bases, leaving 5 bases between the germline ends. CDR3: CASSFSATNEKLFF. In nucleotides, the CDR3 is TGTGCCAGCAGCTTCAGTGCAACTAATGAAAAACTGTTTTTT. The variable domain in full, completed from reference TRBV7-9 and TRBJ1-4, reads DTGVSQNPRHKITKRGQNVTFRCDPISEHNRLYWYRQTLGQGPEFLTYFQNEAQLEKSRLLSDRFSAERPKGSFSTLEIQRTEQGDSAMYLCASSFSATNEKLFFGSGTQLSVL.

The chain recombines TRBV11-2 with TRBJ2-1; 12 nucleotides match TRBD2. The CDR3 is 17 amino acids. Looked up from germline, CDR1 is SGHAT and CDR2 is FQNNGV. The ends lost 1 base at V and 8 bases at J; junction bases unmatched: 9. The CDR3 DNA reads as TGTGCCAGCAGCTTAGGACTAGCGGGAGAGCTCCGGGATGAGCAGTTCTTC. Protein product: CASSLGLAGELRDEQFF.

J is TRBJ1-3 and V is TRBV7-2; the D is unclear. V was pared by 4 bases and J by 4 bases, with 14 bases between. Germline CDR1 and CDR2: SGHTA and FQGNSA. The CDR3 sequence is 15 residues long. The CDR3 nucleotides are TGTGCCAGCAGCTCTAACCCGTCCCCGGGAAACACCATATATTTT. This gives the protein CASSSNPSPGNTIYF.

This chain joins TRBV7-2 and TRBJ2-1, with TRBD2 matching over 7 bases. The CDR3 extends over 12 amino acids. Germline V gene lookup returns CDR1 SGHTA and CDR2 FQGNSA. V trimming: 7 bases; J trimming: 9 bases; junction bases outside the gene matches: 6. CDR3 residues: CASNTWGGEQFF. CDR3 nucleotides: TGTGCCAGCAACACCTGGGGGGGTGAGCAGTTCTTC.